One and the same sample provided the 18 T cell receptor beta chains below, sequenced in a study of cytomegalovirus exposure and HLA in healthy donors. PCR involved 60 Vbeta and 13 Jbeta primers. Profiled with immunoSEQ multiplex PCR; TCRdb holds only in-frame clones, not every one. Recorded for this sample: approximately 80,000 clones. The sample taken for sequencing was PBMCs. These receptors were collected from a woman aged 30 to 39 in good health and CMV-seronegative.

This CDR3 reads CASSDGTGGDGYTF. DNA for the CDR3: TGTGCCAGCAGTGATGGGACAGGGGGTGATGGCTACACCTTC. The genes are TRBV2 and TRBJ1-2; 11 positions agree with TRBD1. The CDR3 is 14 residues long. Germline CDR1 and CDR2: SNHLY and FYNNEI. The trim removed 3 bases at V and 6 bases at J, leaving 3 bases unmatched.

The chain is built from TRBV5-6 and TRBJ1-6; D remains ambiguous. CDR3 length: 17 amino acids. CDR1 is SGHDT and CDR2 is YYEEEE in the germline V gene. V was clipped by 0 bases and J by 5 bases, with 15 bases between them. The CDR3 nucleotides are TGTGCCAGCAGCTTGGTATCGGGGTTTGAGGATAATTCACCCCTCCACTTT. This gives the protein CASSLVSGFEDNSPLHF.

The CDR3 protein is CAWSPGTYEQYF. Written as DNA, the CDR3 is TGTGCCTGGAGCCCAGGGACCTACGAGCAGTACTTC. The chain is built from TRBV30 and TRBJ2-7; a possible D gene is TRBD1 (5 bases). This CDR3 comprises 12 residues. Germline CDR1 reads GTSNPN; CDR2 reads SVGIG (reference sequence). V lost 3 bases to trimming and J lost 2 bases, with 8 bases between them.

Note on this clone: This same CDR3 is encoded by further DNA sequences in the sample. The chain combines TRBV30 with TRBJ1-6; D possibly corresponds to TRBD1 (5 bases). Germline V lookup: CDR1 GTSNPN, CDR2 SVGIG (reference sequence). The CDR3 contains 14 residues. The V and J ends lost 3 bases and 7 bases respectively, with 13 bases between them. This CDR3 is CAWRSGSQNSPLHF. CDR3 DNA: TGTGCCTGGAGATCAGGGTCCCAAAATTCACCCCTCCACTTT. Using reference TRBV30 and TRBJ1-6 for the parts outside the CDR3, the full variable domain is SQTIHQWPATLVQPVGSPLSLECTVEGTSNPNLYWYRQAAGRGLQLLFYSVGIGQISSEVPQNLSASRPQDRQFILSSKKLLLSDSGFYLCAWRSGSQNSPLHFGNGTRLTVT.

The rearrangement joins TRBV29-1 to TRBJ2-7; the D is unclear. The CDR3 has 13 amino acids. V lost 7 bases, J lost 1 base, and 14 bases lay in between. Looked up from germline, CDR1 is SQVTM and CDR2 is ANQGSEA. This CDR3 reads CSAQVQDSYEQYF. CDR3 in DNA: TGCAGCGCCCAAGTACAAGATTCCTACGAGCAGTACTTC.

The CDR3 sequence: CAWKETQSPNEKLFF. Here the CDR3 DNA reads TGTGCCTGGAAAGAGACACAGTCCCCTAATGAAAAACTGTTTTTT. The chain is built from TRBV30 and TRBJ1-4, with unresolved D. Trimming shortened V by 4 bases and J by 3 bases, and 15 bases separated the two germline ends. The CDR3 is 15 residues long. Germline-derived CDR1 and CDR2 are GTSNPN and SVGIG (reference sequence).

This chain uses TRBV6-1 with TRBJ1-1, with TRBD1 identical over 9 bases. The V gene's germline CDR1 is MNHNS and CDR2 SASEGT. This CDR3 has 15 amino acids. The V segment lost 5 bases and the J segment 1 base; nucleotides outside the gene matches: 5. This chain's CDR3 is CASSLQGATNTEAFF. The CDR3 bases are TGTGCCAGCAGTCTACAGGGGGCGACGAACACTGAAGCTTTCTTT.

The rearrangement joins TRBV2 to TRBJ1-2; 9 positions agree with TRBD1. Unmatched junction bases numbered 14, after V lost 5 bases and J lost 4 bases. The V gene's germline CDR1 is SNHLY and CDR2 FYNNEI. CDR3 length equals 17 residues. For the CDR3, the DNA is TGTGCCAGCAGTCCCCCTGGACAGGGGAGGGGTAGCTATGGCTACACCTTC. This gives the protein CASSPPGQGRGSYGYTF. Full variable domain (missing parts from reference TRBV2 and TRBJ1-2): EPEVTQTPSHQVTQMGQEVILRCVPISNHLYFYWYRQILGQKVEFLVSFYNNEISEKSEIFDDQFSVERPDGSNFTLKIRSTKLEDSAMYFCASSPPGQGRGSYGYTFGSGTRLTVV.

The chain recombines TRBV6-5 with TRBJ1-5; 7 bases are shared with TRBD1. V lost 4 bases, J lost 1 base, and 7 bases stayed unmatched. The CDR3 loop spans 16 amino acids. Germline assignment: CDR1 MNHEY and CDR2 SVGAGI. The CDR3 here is CASSSLPGQSNQPQHF. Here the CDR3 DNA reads TGTGCCAGCAGTTCGTTACCGGGACAGAGCAATCAGCCCCAGCATTTT.

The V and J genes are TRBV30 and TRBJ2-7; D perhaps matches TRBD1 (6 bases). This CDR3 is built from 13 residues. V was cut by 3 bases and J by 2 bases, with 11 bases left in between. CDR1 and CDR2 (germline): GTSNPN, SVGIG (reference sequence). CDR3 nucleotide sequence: TGTGCCTGGAGGAGAGGGGGTGCCTACGAGCAGTACTTC. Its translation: CAWRRGGAYEQYF.

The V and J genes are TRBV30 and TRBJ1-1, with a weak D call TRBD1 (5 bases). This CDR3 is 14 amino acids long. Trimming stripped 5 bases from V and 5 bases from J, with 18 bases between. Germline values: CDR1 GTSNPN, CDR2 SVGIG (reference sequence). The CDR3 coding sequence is TGTGCCTGGGACCTCGGGACTCGGGGGACTGAAGCTTTCTTT. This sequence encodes CAWDLGTRGTEAFF.

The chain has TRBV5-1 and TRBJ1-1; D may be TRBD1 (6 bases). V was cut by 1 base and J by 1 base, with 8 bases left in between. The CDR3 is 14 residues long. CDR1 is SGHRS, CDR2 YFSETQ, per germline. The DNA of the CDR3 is TGCGCCAGCAGCTTGACAGGGAGGAACACTGAAGCTTTCTTT. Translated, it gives CASSLTGRNTEAFF.

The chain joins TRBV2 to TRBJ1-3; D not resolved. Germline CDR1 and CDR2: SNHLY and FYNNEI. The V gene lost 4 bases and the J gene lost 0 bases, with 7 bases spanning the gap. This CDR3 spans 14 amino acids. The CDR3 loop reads CASSGSVSGNTIYF. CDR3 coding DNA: TGTGCCAGCAGTGGGTCGGTCTCTGGAAACACCATATATTTT.

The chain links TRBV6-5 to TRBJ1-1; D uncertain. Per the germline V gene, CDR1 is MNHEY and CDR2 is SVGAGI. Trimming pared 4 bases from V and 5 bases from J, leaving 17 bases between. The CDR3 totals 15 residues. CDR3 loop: CASSLSLSRNTEAFF. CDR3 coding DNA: TGTGCCAGCAGTTTATCATTGTCGAGAAATACTGAAGCTTTCTTT.

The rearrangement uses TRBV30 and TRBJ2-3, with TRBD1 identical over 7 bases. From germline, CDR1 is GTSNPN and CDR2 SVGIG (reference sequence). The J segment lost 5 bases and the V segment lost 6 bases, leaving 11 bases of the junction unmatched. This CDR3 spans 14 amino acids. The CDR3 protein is CACSTGTVRDTQYF. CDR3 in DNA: TGTGCCTGCAGTACCGGGACAGTGAGAGATACGCAGTATTTT.

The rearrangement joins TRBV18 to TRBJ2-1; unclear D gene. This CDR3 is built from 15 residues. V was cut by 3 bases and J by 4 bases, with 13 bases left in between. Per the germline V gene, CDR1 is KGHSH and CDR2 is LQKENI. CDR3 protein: CASSPLAEFYNEQFF. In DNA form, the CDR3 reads TGTGCCAGCTCACCGTTAGCAGAATTTTACAATGAGCAGTTCTTC.

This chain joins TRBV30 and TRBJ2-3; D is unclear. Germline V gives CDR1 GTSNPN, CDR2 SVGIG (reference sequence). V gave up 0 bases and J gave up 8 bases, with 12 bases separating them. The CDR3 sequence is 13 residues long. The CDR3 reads CAWSVGGQGTQYF. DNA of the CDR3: TGTGCCTGGAGTGTTGGTGGGCAAGGTACGCAGTATTTT.

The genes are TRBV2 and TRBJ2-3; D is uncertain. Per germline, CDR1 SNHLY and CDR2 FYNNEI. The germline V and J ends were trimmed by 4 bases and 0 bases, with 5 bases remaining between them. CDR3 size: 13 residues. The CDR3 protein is CASSAPSTDTQYF. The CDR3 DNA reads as TGTGCCAGCAGTGCTCCGAGCACAGATACGCAGTATTTT.